The 3 T cell receptor beta chains below come from one sample, sequenced in a study of naive and memory T cell subsets. Four PCR rounds used nested alpha and beta constant region primers plus the SP2 primer. In TCRdb, the 5' RACE reads were re-called with MiXCR into one record per CDR3 protein. Among about 48,000 distinct CDR3 sequences listed, around 4.7% were seen once. An oligonucleotide containing a UMI was ligated to the 3' end of TCR cDNA. These receptors all come from a female donor in good health.

In this sample, this clonotype turned up a few times. The genes are TRBV19 and TRBJ1-5; 10 positions match TRBD1. The CDR3 covers 14 residues. From germline, CDR1 is LNHDA and CDR2 SQIVND (reference sequence). The V and J ends lost 5 bases and 6 bases, in that order; junction bases with no gene match: 4. Written as DNA, the CDR3 is TGTGCCAGTAGTGACAGGGGGCTAGGTCAGCCCCAGCATTTT. Amino acids: CASSDRGLGQPQHF.

This clonotype was detected ten times or more. The chain employs TRBV7-2 and TRBJ2-5; D might be TRBD2 (6 bases). Germline assignment: CDR1 SGHTA and CDR2 FQGNSA. Deletions cut 1 base from V and 4 bases from J, with 13 bases between. This CDR3 contains 15 residues. The CDR3 DNA follows: TGTGCCAGCAGCTTAGTGGCGGGGTGGGGAGAGACCCAGTACTTC. Protein: CASSLVAGWGETQYF.

This clonotype was found many times. The gene calls are TRBV28 and TRBJ1-4; 11 bases map to TRBD1. CDR3 length: 18 residues. The V segment lost 5 bases and the J segment 7 bases; nucleotides outside the gene matches: 15. From germline, CDR1 is MDHEN and CDR2 SYDVKM. This CDR3 reads CASSIAGQGATQAEKLFF. The CDR3, as DNA: TGTGCCAGCAGTATAGCCGGACAGGGGGCCACACAGGCTGAAAAACTGTTTTTT.